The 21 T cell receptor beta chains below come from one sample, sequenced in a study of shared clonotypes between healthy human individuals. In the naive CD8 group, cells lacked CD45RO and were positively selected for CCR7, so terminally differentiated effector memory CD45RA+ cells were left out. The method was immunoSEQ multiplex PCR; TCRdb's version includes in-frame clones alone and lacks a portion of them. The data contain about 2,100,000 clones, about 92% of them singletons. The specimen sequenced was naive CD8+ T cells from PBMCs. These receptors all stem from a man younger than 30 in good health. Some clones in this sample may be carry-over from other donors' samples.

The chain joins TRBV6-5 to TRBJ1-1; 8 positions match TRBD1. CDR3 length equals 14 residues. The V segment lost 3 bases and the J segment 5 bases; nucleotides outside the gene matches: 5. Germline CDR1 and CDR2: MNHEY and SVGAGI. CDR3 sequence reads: CASSYRQGRTEAFF. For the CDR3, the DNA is TGTGCCAGCAGTTATCGACAGGGGAGGACTGAAGCTTTCTTT.

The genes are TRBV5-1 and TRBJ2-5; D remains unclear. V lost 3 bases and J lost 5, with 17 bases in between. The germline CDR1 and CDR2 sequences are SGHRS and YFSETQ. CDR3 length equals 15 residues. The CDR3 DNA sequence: TGCGCCAGCAGCTCGAAGACGGCTATCGGGGAGACCCAGTACTTC. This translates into CASSSKTAIGETQYF.

Written as DNA, the CDR3 is TGTGCCAGCAGTCCGTCTCAGGGGTCCCTCTCCTACGAGCAGTACTTC. It translates to CASSPSQGSLSYEQYF. The chain combines TRBV27 with TRBJ2-7; D is perhaps TRBD1 (6 bases). The CDR3 spans 16 residues. Germline-derived CDR1 and CDR2 are MNHEY and SMNVEV (reference sequence). Trimming cost V 5 bases and J 0 bases, with 17 bases left between them.

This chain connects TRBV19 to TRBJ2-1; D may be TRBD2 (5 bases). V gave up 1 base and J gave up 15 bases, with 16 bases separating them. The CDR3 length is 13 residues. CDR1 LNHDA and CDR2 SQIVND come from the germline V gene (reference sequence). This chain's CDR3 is CASSIVISRERFF. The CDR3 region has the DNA TGTGCCAGTAGTATAGTGATTTCGAGGGAGAGGTTCTTC.

CDR3 residues: CASSFTGATDTQYF. The CDR3 DNA sequence: TGTGCCAGCAGCTTTACGGGGGCCACAGATACGCAGTATTTT. This chain uses TRBV5-8 with TRBJ2-3, with D perhaps assigned TRBD1 or TRBD2 (6 bases each). The CDR3 spans 14 residues. With 2 bases removed from V and 2 bases from J, the gap between germline ends came to 9 bases. Germline lookup yields CDR1 SGHTS and CDR2 YDEGEE.

CDR3 coding DNA: TGTGCCAGCAGTCCCGGGACGCTCGGCTACACCTTC. It encodes CASSPGTLGYTF. The chain uses TRBV6-1 and TRBJ1-2, with D possibly being TRBD1 (5 bases). Trimming took off 5 bases at V and 8 bases at J, with 12 bases between the two ends. The CDR3 sequence is 12 residues long. Germline V lookup: CDR1 MNHNS, CDR2 SASEGT.

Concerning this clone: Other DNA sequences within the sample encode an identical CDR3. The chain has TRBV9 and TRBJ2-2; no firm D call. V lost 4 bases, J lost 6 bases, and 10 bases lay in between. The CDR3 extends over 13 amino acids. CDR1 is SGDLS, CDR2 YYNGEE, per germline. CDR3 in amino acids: CASSPPVPGELFF. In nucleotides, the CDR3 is TGTGCCAGCAGCCCTCCGGTCCCCGGGGAGCTGTTTTTT.

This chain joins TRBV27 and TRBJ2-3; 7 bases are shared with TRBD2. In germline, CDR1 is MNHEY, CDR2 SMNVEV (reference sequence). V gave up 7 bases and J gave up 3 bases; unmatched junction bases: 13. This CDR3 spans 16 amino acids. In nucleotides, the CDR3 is TGTGCCAGCACTGGTTCGGCGGGAGAAGTTACAGATACGCAGTATTTT. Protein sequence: CASTGSAGEVTDTQYF.

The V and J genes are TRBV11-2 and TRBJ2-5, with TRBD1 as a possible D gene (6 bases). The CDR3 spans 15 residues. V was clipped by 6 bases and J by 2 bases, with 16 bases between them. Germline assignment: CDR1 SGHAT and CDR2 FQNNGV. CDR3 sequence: CASSPPYRVQETQYF. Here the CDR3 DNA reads TGTGCCAGCAGTCCCCCCTACAGGGTGCAAGAGACCCAGTACTTC.

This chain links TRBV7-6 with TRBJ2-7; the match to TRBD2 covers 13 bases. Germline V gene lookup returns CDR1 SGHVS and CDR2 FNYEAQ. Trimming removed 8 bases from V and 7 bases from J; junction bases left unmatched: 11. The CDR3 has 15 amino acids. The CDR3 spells CASSPGLAGVWEQYF. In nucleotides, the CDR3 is TGTGCCAGCTCTCCCGGACTAGCGGGAGTATGGGAGCAGTACTTC.

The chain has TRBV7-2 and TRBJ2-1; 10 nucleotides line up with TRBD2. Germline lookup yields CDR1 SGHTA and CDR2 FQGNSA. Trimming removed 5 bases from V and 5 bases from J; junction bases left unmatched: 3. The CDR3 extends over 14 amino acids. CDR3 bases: TGTGCCAGCAGCCCCACTAGCGGGAACAATGAGCAGTTCTTC. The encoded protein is CASSPTSGNNEQFF.

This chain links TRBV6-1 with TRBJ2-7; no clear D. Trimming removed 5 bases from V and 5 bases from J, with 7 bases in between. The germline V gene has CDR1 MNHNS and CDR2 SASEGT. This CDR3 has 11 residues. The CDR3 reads CASSYFHEQYF. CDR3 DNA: TGTGCCAGCAGTTATTTTCACGAGCAGTACTTC.

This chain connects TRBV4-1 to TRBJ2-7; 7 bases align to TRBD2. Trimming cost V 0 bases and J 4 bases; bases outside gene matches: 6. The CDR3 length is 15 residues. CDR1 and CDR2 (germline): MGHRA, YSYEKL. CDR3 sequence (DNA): TGCGCCAGCAGCCAAGAGCCTAGCGGTCGGTACGAGCAGTACTTC. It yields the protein CASSQEPSGRYEQYF.

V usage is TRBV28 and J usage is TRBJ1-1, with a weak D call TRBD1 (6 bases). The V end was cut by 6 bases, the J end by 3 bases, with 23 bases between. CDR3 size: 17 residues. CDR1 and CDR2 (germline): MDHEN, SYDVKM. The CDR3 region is CASSQIRRSRGDTEAFF. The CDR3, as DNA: TGTGCCAGCAGCCAAATAAGGAGGAGTAGGGGGGACACTGAAGCTTTCTTT.

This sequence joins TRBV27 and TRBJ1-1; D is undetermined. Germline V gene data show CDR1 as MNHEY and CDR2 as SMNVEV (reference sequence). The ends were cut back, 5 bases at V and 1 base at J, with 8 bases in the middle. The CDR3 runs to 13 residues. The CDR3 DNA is TGTGCCAGCAGTATTACAGAGAACACTGAAGCTTTCTTT. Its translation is CASSITENTEAFF.

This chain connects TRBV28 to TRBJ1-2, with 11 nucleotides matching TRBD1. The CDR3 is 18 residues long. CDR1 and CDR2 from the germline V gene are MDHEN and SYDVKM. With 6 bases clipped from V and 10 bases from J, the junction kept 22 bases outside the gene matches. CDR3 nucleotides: TGTGCCAGCAGCCAAAACCGGGACAGGGGGTTGCGGGACGATAACTACACCTTC. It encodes CASSQNRDRGLRDDNYTF.

The CDR3 reads CASSDRDYYNEQFF. The DNA for the CDR3 is TGCGCCAGCAGTGATAGAGACTACTACAATGAGCAGTTCTTC. V and J are TRBV10-1 and TRBJ2-1; a weak D match, TRBD2 (5 bases). Germline V CDR1 and CDR2: WNHNN, SYGVQD (reference sequence). Trimming took off 3 bases at V and 3 bases at J, with 9 bases between the two ends. The CDR3 is 14 residues long.

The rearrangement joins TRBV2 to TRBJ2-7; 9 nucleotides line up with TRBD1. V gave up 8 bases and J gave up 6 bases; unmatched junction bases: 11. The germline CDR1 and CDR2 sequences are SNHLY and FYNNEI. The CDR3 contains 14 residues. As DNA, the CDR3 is TGTGCCAGCGACGGGACAGGGTTATTCACCGAGCAGTACTTC. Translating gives CASDGTGLFTEQYF.

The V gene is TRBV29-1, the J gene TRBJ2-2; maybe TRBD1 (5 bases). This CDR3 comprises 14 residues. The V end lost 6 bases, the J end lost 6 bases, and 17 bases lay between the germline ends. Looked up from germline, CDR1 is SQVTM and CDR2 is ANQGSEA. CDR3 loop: CSVPNVGAAGELFF. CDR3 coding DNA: TGCAGCGTACCAAATGTAGGGGCTGCCGGGGAGCTGTTTTTT.

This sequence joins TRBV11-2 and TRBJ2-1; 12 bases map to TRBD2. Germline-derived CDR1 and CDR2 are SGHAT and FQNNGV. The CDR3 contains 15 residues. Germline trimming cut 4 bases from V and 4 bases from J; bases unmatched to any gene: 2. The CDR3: CASSSGLAGYNEQFF. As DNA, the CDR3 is TGTGCCAGCAGCTCCGGACTAGCGGGGTACAATGAGCAGTTCTTC.

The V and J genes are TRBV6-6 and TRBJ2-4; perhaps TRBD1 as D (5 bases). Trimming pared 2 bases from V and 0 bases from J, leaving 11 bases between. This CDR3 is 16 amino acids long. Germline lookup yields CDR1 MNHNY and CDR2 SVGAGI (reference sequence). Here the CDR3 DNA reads TGTGCCAGCAGTTACGGCAGGGAAATAGCCAAAAACATTCAGTACTTC. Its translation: CASSYGREIAKNIQYF.